These 3 T cell receptor beta chains originate from one sample sequenced in a study of blood T cells in healthy people across ages. Alongside a J-beta primer mix, a sample-barcoded 5' primer served in a second PCR lasting about 6 to 12 cycles. Using its own MiXCR run on the 5' RACE reads, TCRdb lists one record per CDR3 protein. The sample lists more than 1,400,000 distinct CDR3 sequences, 40% to 50% occurring once. The specimen was blood. Receptors were obtained from a woman between 18 and 30 years old in good health.

As to this clonotype: The CDR3 does not close with the conserved phenylalanine or tryptophan, likely indicating a read error. It is unclear where the CDR3 begins or ends on the DNA, so no DNA is shown, and the CDR3 is as TCRdb lists it. V gene TRBV10-3 combines with J gene TRBJ2-5; the table's D call, TRBD2, has no DNA check behind it. From germline, CDR1 is ENHRY and CDR2 SYGVKD. The CDR3 contains 14 residues when both ends are counted. CDR3 in amino acids: CASTAASDGYTFGS.

This clonotype was seen a few times. The J gene is TRBJ2-2, the V gene TRBV20-1; 8 bases are shared with TRBD1. Germline loops: CDR1 DFQATT, CDR2 SNEGSKA (reference sequence). Unmatched junction bases numbered 7, after V lost 6 bases and J lost 7 bases. The CDR3 spans 13 residues. CDR3 nucleotide sequence: TGCAGTGCCAGCCAGACAGGGGACGGGGAGCTGTTTTTT. It encodes CSASQTGDGELFF.

This clonotype occurred once. V usage is TRBV2 and J usage is TRBJ1-2; D is undetermined. CDR1 and CDR2 (germline): SNHLY, FYNNEI. Deletions cut 0 bases from V and 7 bases from J, with 15 bases between. The CDR3 has 15 amino acids. The CDR3 protein is CASSEALPGGSGYTF. CDR3 DNA: TGTGCCAGCAGTGAAGCTTTGCCAGGAGGTAGTGGCTACACCTTC.